The rows below give T cell receptor beta chains drawn from one sample of a study of regulatory T cells in long-lasting Graves disease. TCRdb re-called the multiplex PCR reads with MiXCR, one entry per CDR3 protein. The sample lists under 500,000 distinct CDR3 sequences; roughly 15% were seen once. These data were also reused for a study on T cells in Graves' hyperthyroidism and ophthalmopathy.

Sequencing was performed on peripheral blood mononuclear cells (PBMCs), taken at new diagnosis, from a patient treated with antithyroid drugs. These receptors originate from a woman aged 25-40 years with Graves disease. Each CDR3 is given with its conserved first and last residue. The D gene is left open where the match is weak. Where a row states a size, it is once, few, many or the class of an expanded clone; other rows omit it.

CDR3	DNA	J	V	D	size
CASSIGSAGGFGYTF	TGTGCCAGTAGTATCGGGAGTGCAGGGGGCTTTGGCTACACCTTC	TRBJ1-2	TRBV19	TRBD1	many
CSARDRALAVYNEQFF	TGCAGTGCTAGAGATAGGGCCCTAGCGGTTTACAATGAGCAGTTCTTC	TRBJ2-1	TRBV20-1	TRBD2	many
CASSQGVRVEVTEAFF	TGTGCCAGCTCACAAGGGGTGAGGGTTGAGGTCACTGAAGCTTTCTTT	TRBJ1-1	TRBV18	.	many
CASSGGTMGHLGQYEQYF	TGTGCCAGCAGTGGAGGCACTATGGGACACCTGGGGCAATACGAGCAGTACTTC	TRBJ2-7	TRBV6-1	.	many
CASSCLRGRDCGYTF	TGTGCCAGCAGCTGTTTGAGGGGGCGTGATTGTGGCTACACCTTC	TRBJ1-2	TRBV7-3	TRBD1	.
CASSSTSGNNEQFF	TGTGCCAGCAGTTCGACTAGCGGTAACAATGAGCAGTTCTTC	TRBJ2-1	TRBV28	TRBD2	.
CASSQESLEEQFF	TGCGCCAGCAGCCAAGAAAGCCTGGAGGAGCAGTTCTTC	TRBJ2-1	TRBV4-1	.	.
CASSSRTGYGTLQFF	TGTGCCAGCAGTAGCAGAACAGGGTACGGGACGCTCCAGTTCTTC	TRBJ2-1	TRBV12-3/TRBV12-4	.	many
CASRSGTGLGTQYF	TGTGCCAGCAGATCCGGGACAGGGTTGGGGACCCAGTACTTC	TRBJ2-5	TRBV5-6	TRBD1	many
CASSSSGKGDTQYF	TGTGCCAGCAGCTCAAGCGGGAAGGGCGATACGCAGTATTTT	TRBJ2-3	TRBV7-2	TRBD2	many
CSATIGQMNTEAFF	TGCAGTGCTACGATAGGACAGATGAACACTGAAGCTTTCTTT	TRBJ1-1	TRBV20-1	.	many
CSASRAGVGYNEQFF	TGCAGTGCTAGTCGTGCGGGAGTGGGCTACAATGAGCAGTTCTTC	TRBJ2-1	TRBV20-1	TRBD2	.
CSGRGVGGNTIYF	TGCAGCGGGAGAGGGGTCGGTGGAAACACCATATATTTT	TRBJ1-3	TRBV29-1	.	.
CASSGGTIKEAFF	TGTGCCAGCAGTGGCGGGACAATTAAAGAAGCTTTCTTT	TRBJ1-1	TRBV2	.	many
CASSLGGTGTSGYNEQFF	TGTGCCAGCAGCTTAGGCGGTACCGGGACTAGCGGTTACAATGAGCAGTTCTTC	TRBJ2-1	TRBV7-6	TRBD2	many
CASSSDRPYGYTF	TGTGCCAGCAGCTCAGACAGGCCCTATGGCTACACCTTC	TRBJ1-2	TRBV11-1	.	few
CSVATGSGYEQYF	TGCAGCGTCGCCACAGGGTCCGGCTACGAGCAGTACTTC	TRBJ2-7	TRBV29-1	.	few
CAWRAKWVLAGTYEQYF	TGTGCCTGGAGAGCTAAGTGGGTACTAGCGGGGACCTACGAGCAGTACTTC	TRBJ2-7	TRBV30	TRBD2	many
CATSDYGYNEQFF	TGTGCCACCAGTGATTACGGCTACAATGAGCAGTTCTTC	TRBJ2-1	TRBV24-1	.	many
CATSESKLGEQFF	TGTGCCACCAGTGAGAGCAAACTAGGTGAGCAGTTCTTC	TRBJ2-1	TRBV24-1	.	many
CSAWVLGTSGRTGELFF	TGCAGTGCTTGGGTTCTCGGGACTAGCGGGAGGACCGGGGAGCTGTTTTTT	TRBJ2-2	TRBV20-1	TRBD2	many
CASSLGEGFPEAFF	TGCGCCAGCAGCTTGGGGGAGGGGTTCCCTGAAGCTTTCTTT	TRBJ1-1	TRBV5-1	.	.
CASSLGQGGFGNQPQHF	TGTGCCAGCAGCTTAGGGCAGGGTGGATTCGGCAATCAGCCCCAGCATTTT	TRBJ1-5	TRBV11-2	.	many
CASSLGGSVDTQYF	TGTGCCAGCAGCTTAGGTGGGAGTGTGGATACGCAGTATTTT	TRBJ2-3	TRBV11-3	.	many
CASSYGGDRLSNQPQHF	TGTGCCAGCAGTTACGGGGGGGACAGACTTAGCAATCAGCCCCAGCATTTT	TRBJ1-5	TRBV6-2/TRBV6-3	TRBD1	few
CASSVGGGQLTEAFF	TGTGCCAGCAGCGTAGGAGGGGGTCAATTGACTGAAGCTTTCTTT	TRBJ1-1	TRBV9	.	.
CASRGAKGGSGNTIYF	TGTGCCAGCAGAGGAGCAAAGGGGGGGTCTGGAAACACCATATATTTT	TRBJ1-3	TRBV12-3/TRBV12-4	.	.
CASSPDSGAGGTDTQYF	TGTGCCAGCAGCCCCGATAGTGGGGCGGGAGGCACAGATACGCAGTATTTT	TRBJ2-3	TRBV7-3	TRBD2	.
CASSPRPRTNEQFF	TGTGCCAGTAGTCCGCGACCCCGAACCAATGAGCAGTTCTTC	TRBJ2-1	TRBV19	.	few
CATSDPGLADIQETQYF	TGTGCCACCAGTGATCCTGGACTAGCGGATATACAAGAGACCCAGTACTTC	TRBJ2-5	TRBV24-1	TRBD2	many